The 2 T cell receptor beta chains below were found in one sample sequenced in a study of T cell responses to AZD1222 COVID-19 vaccine. TCRdb keeps only in-frame clones here, not all; method: immunoSEQ multiplex PCR. The data hold more than 150,000 clones, with over 90% observed a single time. This sample comprised peripheral blood, obtained 28 days after the second AZD1222 dose. Source of these receptors: an adult who received the AZD1222 COVID-19 vaccine.

The chain recombines TRBV28 with TRBJ2-2, with 14 bases identical to TRBD2. CDR3 size: 20 residues. V shed 4 bases, J shed 3 bases, and the junction held 13 bases outside the gene matches. The germline V gene has CDR1 MDHEN and CDR2 SYDVKM. CDR3: CASSSPGLAGAGADTGELFF. The CDR3 DNA sequence: TGTGCCAGCAGTTCCCCGGGACTAGCGGGAGCCGGGGCGGACACCGGGGAGCTGTTTTTT.

The chain combines TRBV9 with TRBJ2-2; a possible D gene is TRBD2 (5 bases). The CDR3 runs to 15 residues. Germline V gene sequence: CDR1 SGDLS, CDR2 YYNGEE. V was shortened by 0 bases and J by 6 bases, with 12 bases between the two germline ends. Written as DNA, the CDR3 is TGTGCCAGCAGCGTAGTAGCTAGCTATCCCGGGGAGCTGTTTTTT. Translating it yields CASSVVASYPGELFF.